This T cell receptor (beta chain) originates from a study of response to subunit inactivated influenza vaccine. MiXCR was run by TCRdb on the RT-PCR reads, yielding one entry per CDR3 protein. The data show under 550,000 distinct CDR3 sequences, 6.5% to 8% seen once. Trimming took 0 bases from V and 7 from J, leaving 10 bases between them. Germline V lookup: CDR1 DFQATT, CDR2 SNEGSKA (reference sequence). This CDR3 contains 14 residues. At least ten counts were recorded for this clonotype. Its antigen is not known. Notes on the study in general: A suggestion made by the authors is that each seasonal influenza vaccination recruits few new T cells.

This clonotype was sampled from a man between 50 and 69 years old who received an inactivated influenza vaccine. Sequenced material: PBMCs from blood, taken roughly 24 months after vaccination. The J gene is TRBJ1-6, the V gene TRBV20-1; D gene unclear. CDR3: CSARDRTFNSPLHF. The CDR3 region has the DNA TGCAGTGCTAGAGATCGGACGTTCAATTCACCCCTCCACTTT.